The T cell receptor beta chain described here comes from a study of vaccination and CD4 T cells after COVID-19. Study as a whole: Samples after vaccination came a median 72 days past dose two, ranging 14 to 241.

V was shortened by 7 bases and J by 2 bases, with 13 bases between the two germline ends. The CDR3 runs 14 residues. Study-wide results and caveats: Spike mono-reactivity applied to 304 of 307 vaccine-specific clones detected in convalescent patients.

As to this clonotype: As yet, its antigen is unknown.

Sequenced with the Oncomine TCR Beta short-read assay was DNA taken from cultured CD4+ T cells. The genomic DNA was obtained from cultured CD4+ T cells by extraction with the QIAamp micro DNA kit. TCRdb re-analysed the PCR reads in MiXCR, keeping a single row per CDR3 protein. Counted here are approximately 13,000 distinct CDR3 sequences, around 60% occurring once; the ten biggest clones make up 6.2%. As to treatment: roughly 10-day PBMC culture with coronavirus spike peptide pools or control peptides (ViraFEST assay). Wells that each held some 2 million PBMCs were cultured with roughly 9.5 IU/ml IL-2 and approximately 10 ug/ml peptide pools.

Sequenced material: CD4+ T cells from blood, cultured in vitro. This receptor was identified in a human donor who had recovered from COVID-19. The rearrangement uses TRBV12-3 or TRBV12-4 and TRBJ2-3; the D gene is possibly TRBD1 (5 bases). The CDR3 sequence: CASIEQDSTDTQYF. CDR3 nucleotides: TGTGCCAGCATAGAACAGGATTCCACAGATACGCAGTATTTT.